The rows below give T cell receptor beta chains drawn from one sample of a study of blood T cell repertoires in COVID-19. The table came from immunoSEQ multiplex PCR; TCRdb's copy has only in-frame clones and leaves some out. The sample holds about 180,000 clones, around three quarters seen once. The sequenced sample consisted of peripheral blood. Source of these receptors: an older man with active or convalescent COVID-19. CDR3s leave out the opening cysteine and the closing phenylalanine or tryptophan. Fields, in order: J gene, V gene, CDR3 protein.

TRBJ2-1 | TRBV9 | ASSVGRLSYYNEQF
TRBJ2-3 | TRBV7-9 | ASSSPASGAPDTQY
TRBJ1-1 | TRBV6-5 | ASTPAGGGTEAF
TRBJ1-2 | TRBV7-9 | ASSSPFNDRGNGYT
TRBJ2-6 | TRBV10-3 | AISGKGTGANVLT
TRBJ2-1 | TRBV7-2 | ASSPTSGPYNEQF
TRBJ2-5 | TRBV7-7 | ASSPTGVTETQY
TRBJ2-1 | TRBV7-9 | ASSLGSSGEGEQF
TRBJ2-1 | TRBV6-1 | ASSDPTSGSPNEQF
TRBJ1-2 | TRBV9 | ASSPRTGPYGYT
TRBJ2-5 | TRBV6-5 | ASSSPGGETQY
TRBJ1-6 | TRBV19 | ASSPWTDGDNSPLH
TRBJ2-1 | TRBV29-1 | SVAGLAIEQF
TRBJ2-1 | TRBV7-6 | ASSLDGGNEQF
TRBJ1-5 | TRBV12-5 | ASGLQDGNQPQH
TRBJ1-4 | TRBV2 | ASSEVGQFNEKLF
TRBJ2-7 | TRBV18 | ASSPLLASGGSYEQY
TRBJ1-1 | TRBV7-8 | ASSRSGLTEAF
TRBJ2-3 | TRBV29-1 | SVEAEITDTQY
TRBJ2-2 | TRBV5-5 | ASSLRPASASTGELF
TRBJ1-6 | TRBV27 | ASSGQGDSPLH
TRBJ2-3 | TRBV12-5 | ASGLGNTGGTDTQY
TRBJ1-1 | TRBV7-2 | ASSLVGVGATEAF
TRBJ2-2 | TRBV4-2 | ASSQVSLETGELF
TRBJ2-5 | TRBV7-9 | ASSPGGEETQY
TRBJ1-6 | TRBV25-1 | ASSEYLDRGDSPLH
TRBJ2-1 | TRBV9 | ASQLAGGYNEQF
TRBJ1-1 | TRBV29-1 | SVRQDTEAF
TRBJ1-1 | TRBV6-5 | ASSLGLRMNTEAF
TRBJ2-7 | TRBV30 | AWSVTGGYEQY
TRBJ2-7 | TRBV4-1 | ASSQVRGASYEQY
TRBJ1-3 | TRBV5-5 | ASSWGIGESGNTIY
TRBJ1-2 | TRBV15 | ATSRDRTDYGYT
TRBJ1-2 | TRBV16 | ASSLPEGSYGYT
TRBJ1-2 | TRBV2 | ASWKGAGSYT
TRBJ2-2 | TRBV18 | ASSLRELTGELF
TRBJ2-5 | TRBV6-5 | ASRQGTGVQETQY
TRBJ1-2 | TRBV18 | ASSPGQNYGYT
TRBJ1-2 | TRBV7-9 | ASSLNRGPPFSYGYT
TRBJ1-2 | TRBV19 | ASSIQTTGTSYGYT
TRBJ1-1 | TRBV4-3 | ASSQDGFWTGQTF
TRBJ1-6 | TRBV5-1 | ASSILQGALNSPLH
TRBJ1-1 | TRBV21-1 | ASSLYRAPNTEAF
TRBJ1-2 | TRBV9 | ASSFGRIGSYGYT
TRBJ2-4 | TRBV15 | ATSRAPGQGAAKNIQY
TRBJ2-1 | TRBV4-2 | ASSPQGGDEQF
TRBJ2-3 | TRBV6-5 | ATGRGGSSTDTQY
TRBJ2-7 | TRBV28 | ASRNSGSSSEQY
TRBJ1-5 | TRBV27 | ASRGDLNQPQH
TRBJ1-6 | TRBV9 | ASSEQGSNSPLH
TRBJ1-1 | TRBV6-5 | ASSYSGGGNTEAF
TRBJ2-3 | TRBV4-1 | ASSQDKTPASSTDTQY
TRBJ2-5 | TRBV7-9 | ASTGPSRETQY
TRBJ2-5 | TRBV5-6 | ASSDRRLQETQY
TRBJ2-5 | TRBV5-5 | ASSFDSQETQY
TRBJ1-2 | TRBV29-1 | SVDGQVYGYT
TRBJ2-7 | TRBV6-2/TRBV6-3 | ASSSTGVKYEQY
TRBJ2-3 | TRBV5-1 | ASSLPLGAKDTQY
TRBJ1-2 | TRBV20-1 | SASIDRGDYGYT